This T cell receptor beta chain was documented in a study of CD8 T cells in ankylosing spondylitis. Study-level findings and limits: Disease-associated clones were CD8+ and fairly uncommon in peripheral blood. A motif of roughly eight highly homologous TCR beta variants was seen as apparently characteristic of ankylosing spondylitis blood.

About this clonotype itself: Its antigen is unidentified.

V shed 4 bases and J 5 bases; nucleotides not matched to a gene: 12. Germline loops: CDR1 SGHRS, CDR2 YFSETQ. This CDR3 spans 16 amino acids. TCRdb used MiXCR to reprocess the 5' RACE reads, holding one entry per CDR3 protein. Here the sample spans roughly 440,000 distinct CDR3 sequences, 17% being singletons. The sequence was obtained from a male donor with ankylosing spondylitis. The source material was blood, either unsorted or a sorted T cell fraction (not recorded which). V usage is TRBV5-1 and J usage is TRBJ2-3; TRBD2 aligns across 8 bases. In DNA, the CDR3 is TGCGCCAGCAGCAGAACAGCGGGGGCGGCTCAAGATACGCAGTATTTT. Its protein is CASSRTAGAAQDTQYF.